The subject of this entry is one T cell receptor beta chain. Regarding time point: healthy volunteer bleed at 2 weeks. The authors' total RNA extraction used unfractionated whole blood. This entry comes from a study of human T cells and chemical hapten exposure. Trimming left V 4 bases short and J 0 bases short, with 13 bases between. This CDR3 is 16 amino acids long. Authors' analysis steps: There were a median of around 96,000 TCRs per sample, with a range from roughly 20,000 to 700,000. One entry per CDR3 protein results from TCRdb running MiXCR on the RACE reads. What appears here as the V and J calls and clone size reflects TCRdb's work, not the paper's. The table includes over 85,000 distinct CDR3 sequences, approximately 9.7% detected once.

The chain links TRBV12-3 or TRBV12-4 to TRBJ1-3; TRBD1 might be the D (6 bases). The material sequenced was whole blood. This receptor was taken from a female donor in good health. Some clones in this sample may be carry-over from other donors' samples. CDR3 bases: TGTGCCAGCAGTTCAGACAGGCCCTCCTCTGGAAACACCATATATTTT. It yields the protein CASSSDRPSSGNTIYF.